The rows below give T cell receptor beta chains drawn from one sample of a study of T cell responses to AZD1222 COVID-19 vaccine. Repertoires were generated with immunoSEQ multiplex PCR, while TCRdb's copy carries only in-frame clones and drops some. The sample has some 120,000 clones, 88% seen once; the top ten hold over 6.5%. The source material was peripheral blood, sampled on day 0 of AZD1222 vaccination. The receptors were sampled from an adult in good health. Each CDR3 is given with its conserved first and last residue. The order of the fields is D gene, clone size, V gene, J gene, CDR3 protein, CDR3 DNA. The D gene is left open where the match is weak. Only part of the rows carry a size: once, few, many, or a class if the clone is expanded.

TRBD1,NA,TRBV4-3,TRBJ2-1,CASSQGQTRTGRYNEQFF,TGCGCCAGCAGCCAAGGCCAAACCCGGACAGGGAGGTACAATGAGCAGTTCTTC
NA,NA,TRBV4-1,TRBJ1-5,CASSQDIVPASIRDNQPQHF,TGCGCCAGCAGCCAAGATATCGTACCTGCCTCCATAAGGGACAATCAGCCCCAGCATTTT
NA,NA,TRBV29-1,TRBJ2-1,CSATGSKSYNEQFF,TGCAGCGCTACAGGGTCAAAATCCTACAATGAGCAGTTCTTC
TRBD1,NA,TRBV7-9,TRBJ1-2,CANDIRTGNYGYTF,TGTGCCAACGACATTAGGACAGGGAACTATGGCTACACCTTC
NA,NA,TRBV6-6,TRBJ1-2,CASSPGTGDGYTF,TGTGCCAGCAGTCCCGGGACTGGGGATGGCTACACCTTC
NA,NA,TRBV3-1/TRBV3-2,TRBJ2-2,CASSQDTRGVGELFF,TGTGCCAGCAGCCAAGATACCCGGGGCGTCGGGGAGCTGTTTTTT
NA,NA,TRBV19,TRBJ1-5,CASTLMGSRNQPQHF,TGTGCCAGTACCCTTATGGGGAGCCGCAATCAGCCCCAGCATTTT
NA,once,TRBV15,TRBJ1-2,CATSRAGGAAYGYTF,TGTGCCACCAGCAGAGCTGGGGGCGCGGCCTATGGCTACACCTTC
NA,few,TRBV7-9,TRBJ2-7,CASSLSPRAYEQYF,TGTGCCAGCAGCTTAAGTCCCCGAGCCTACGAGCAGTACTTC
NA,NA,TRBV18,TRBJ1-1,CASSPNDHTIQGEAFF,TGTGCCAGCTCACCAAACGATCACACTATACAGGGTGAAGCTTTCTTT
TRBD1,NA,TRBV10-2,TRBJ1-5,CASSESIQGALRQPQHF,TGCGCCAGCAGTGAGTCGATACAGGGGGCCCTGCGTCAGCCCCAGCATTTT
NA,NA,TRBV7-8,TRBJ2-3,CASSLDRAYTQYF,TGTGCCAGCAGCTTAGATAGGGCTTACACGCAGTATTTT
TRBD2,NA,TRBV7-2,TRBJ2-1,CASSQLQTSIYNEQFF,TGTGCCAGCAGCCAACTCCAGACTAGCATCTACAATGAGCAGTTCTTC
TRBD1,NA,TRBV9,TRBJ2-7,CASSPSNRGPRYEQYF,TGTGCCAGCAGCCCGTCGAACAGGGGGCCCAGATACGAGCAGTACTTC
NA,NA,TRBV2,TRBJ1-5,CASSRELNQPQHF,TGTGCCAGCAGCAGGGAGCTGAATCAGCCCCAGCATTTT
NA,NA,TRBV29-1,TRBJ2-3,CSVGAGSFRDTQYF,TGCAGCGTGGGGGCAGGGAGTTTCCGAGATACGCAGTATTTT
NA,NA,TRBV7-9,TRBJ1-6,CASSSSSYNSPLHF,TGTGCCAGCAGTTCGAGCTCCTATAATTCACCCCTCCACTTT
NA,once,TRBV5-4,TRBJ1-2,CASSSPMDLNYGYTF,TGTGCCAGCAGCTCCCCTATGGACCTTAACTATGGCTACACCTTC
NA,NA,TRBV6-5,TRBJ2-3,CASSFTAAGGTDTQYF,TGTGCCAGCAGTTTTACCGCCGCAGGGGGCACAGATACGCAGTATTTT
NA,NA,TRBV28,TRBJ1-1,CASSFDTEAFF,TGTGCCAGCAGTTTTGACACTGAAGCTTTCTTT
NA,once,TRBV6-2/TRBV6-3,TRBJ2-2,CASSYKGTGELFF,TGTGCCAGCAGTTACAAAGGTACCGGGGAGCTGTTTTTT
NA,NA,TRBV6-4,TRBJ2-3,CATRRERDTDTQYF,TGTGCCACCCGACGGGAGAGAGACACAGATACGCAGTATTTT
TRBD1,NA,TRBV10-3,TRBJ1-6,CAITETGEHSPLHF,TGTGCCATCACCGAAACAGGGGAACATTCACCCCTCCACTTT
NA,NA,TRBV28,TRBJ2-1,CASSFGGSSYNEQFF,TGTGCCAGCAGTTTCGGGGGTAGCTCCTACAATGAGCAGTTCTTC
TRBD2,NA,TRBV25-1,TRBJ2-1,CASSRASGVVNEQFF,TGTGCCAGCAGTCGGGCTAGCGGCGTTGTCAATGAGCAGTTCTTC
TRBD2,once,TRBV6-5,TRBJ2-7,CASSYSRTSGYEQYF,TGTGCCAGCAGTTACTCGAGGACTAGCGGCTACGAGCAGTACTTC
NA,NA,TRBV30,TRBJ1-2,CAWSRGKAYGYTF,TGTGCCTGGAGCCGAGGGAAGGCCTATGGCTACACCTTC
TRBD1,NA,TRBV11-1,TRBJ2-7,CASSSLPGQAYEQYF,TGTGCCAGCAGCTCCTTGCCGGGACAGGCTTACGAGCAGTACTTC
NA,NA,TRBV10-3,TRBJ1-5,CAISDGGHSNQPQHF,TGTGCCATCAGTGACGGAGGGCACAGCAATCAGCCCCAGCATTTT
TRBD1,once,TRBV3-1/TRBV3-2,TRBJ2-7,CASSQEWPGGNYEQYF,TGTGCCAGCAGCCAAGAGTGGCCAGGGGGAAACTACGAGCAGTACTTC
NA,NA,TRBV9,TRBJ1-3,CASSPDISSGNTIYF,TGTGCCAGCAGCCCTGACATCAGCTCTGGAAACACCATATATTTT
NA,NA,TRBV18,TRBJ2-5,CASSPKETQYF,TGTGCCAGCTCACCCAAAGAGACCCAGTACTTC
TRBD1,few,TRBV5-1,TRBJ1-6,CASTLTGNRSPLHF,TGCGCCAGCACCTTGACAGGGAATCGGTCACCCCTCCACTTT
TRBD1,NA,TRBV5-6,TRBJ1-6,CASSPRGQGALGLHF,TGTGCCAGCAGCCCTAGGGGACAGGGGGCTCTGGGCCTCCACTTT
NA,NA,TRBV21-1,TRBJ2-7,CASSKETGYGPNYEQYF,TGTGCCAGCAGCAAAGAAACTGGATATGGACCGAACTACGAGCAGTACTTC
NA,NA,TRBV5-1,TRBJ1-4,CASSGTNRWGDEKLFF,TGCGCCAGCAGCGGAACAAATCGGTGGGGGGATGAAAAACTGTTTTTT
NA,NA,TRBV28,TRBJ1-6,CASSVSGTGSGAPLHF,TGTGCCAGCAGTGTCTCCGGGACGGGGTCGGGAGCACCCCTCCACTTT
NA,NA,TRBV21-1,TRBJ2-1,CASSKVKERVDNEQFF,TGTGCCAGCAGCAAAGTCAAAGAGAGGGTAGACAATGAGCAGTTCTTC
NA,NA,TRBV7-6,TRBJ2-2,CASRAVGSVDTGELFF,TGTGCCAGCAGAGCCGTCGGTAGCGTGGACACCGGGGAGCTGTTTTTT
NA,once,TRBV7-9,TRBJ1-5,CASTRGPNQPQHF,TGTGCCAGCACCAGGGGCCCCAATCAGCCCCAGCATTTT
TRBD1,NA,TRBV12-5,TRBJ2-2,CASGLAPDRRAGELFF,TGTGCTAGTGGTTTGGCGCCGGACAGGCGGGCCGGGGAGCTGTTTTTT
NA,NA,TRBV7-3,TRBJ2-3,CASSSVPFPRGGTQYF,TGTGCCAGCAGCAGCGTACCCTTCCCCAGGGGAGGAACGCAGTATTTT
NA,NA,TRBV2,TRBJ1-5,CASSGQGLSNQPQHF,TGTGCCAGCAGTGGGCAGGGGCTAAGCAATCAGCCCCAGCATTTT
NA,NA,TRBV5-8,TRBJ2-3,CASSSSYSTDTQYF,TGTGCCAGCAGCTCGAGCTATAGCACAGATACGCAGTATTTT
NA,NA,TRBV19,TRBJ2-3,CASSMGFLAGGDTQYF,TGTGCCAGTAGTATGGGATTTCTAGCAGGTGGAGATACGCAGTATTTT
NA,NA,TRBV30,TRBJ1-1,CAWARQQAYTEAFF,TGTGCCTGGGCCCGCCAGCAGGCATACACTGAAGCTTTCTTT
TRBD1,NA,TRBV6-5,TRBJ2-7,CASRPGQGYEQYF,TGTGCCAGTCGCCCGGGACAGGGATACGAGCAGTACTTC
NA,NA,TRBV18,TRBJ2-1,CASSPLGYDEQFF,TGTGCCAGCTCACCTTTAGGGTACGATGAGCAGTTCTTC
NA,NA,TRBV7-3,TRBJ2-2,CASSLARTNTGELFF,TGTGCCAGCTCCTTGGCCCGAACGAACACCGGGGAGCTGTTTTTT
NA,NA,TRBV7-9,TRBJ2-5,CASSLARGSETQYF,TGTGCCAGCAGCTTAGCACGGGGATCAGAGACCCAGTACTTC
NA,NA,TRBV6-5,TRBJ2-5,CASRPWGQETQYF,TGTGCCAGCAGGCCGTGGGGACAAGAGACCCAGTACTTC
NA,NA,TRBV6-2/TRBV6-3,TRBJ1-5,CASSYREVEPQHF,TGTGCCAGCAGTTACAGGGAGGTCGAGCCCCAGCATTTT
NA,NA,TRBV15,TRBJ1-4,CATSREASGGEKLFF,TGTGCCACCAGCAGAGAGGCATCCGGCGGTGAAAAACTGTTTTTT
TRBD1,NA,TRBV5-5,TRBJ2-1,CASSFRDRGQVGLF,TGTGCCAGCAGCTTCCGGGACAGGGGGCAGGTTGGGCTCTTC
TRBD2,few,TRBV6-4,TRBJ2-1,CASSRQAGVSSYNEQFF,TGTGCCAGCAGTCGCCAAGCGGGGGTGAGCTCCTACAATGAGCAGTTCTTC
NA,NA,TRBV7-6,TRBJ1-2,CASSPYRHGRDYYGYTF,TGTGCCAGCAGCCCATACCGTCACGGCAGGGATTACTATGGCTACACCTTC
NA,NA,TRBV28,TRBJ2-5,CASGVMRVGTQYF,TGTGCCAGCGGGGTCATGAGGGTGGGGACCCAGTACTTC
NA,NA,TRBV5-1,TRBJ2-7,CASSYWDGPYEQYF,TGCGCCAGCAGCTACTGGGACGGACCCTACGAGCAGTACTTC